These T cell receptor beta chains were read from a single sample in a study of blood T cell repertoires in COVID-19. Data came from immunoSEQ multiplex PCR; TCRdb stores just in-frame clones and leaves some out. The top ten hold around 3.7% of the sample, which has about 63,000 clones, roughly 80% seen once. The sample comprised PBMCs or T cells enriched from blood (not recorded which). The receptors shown here come from a woman aged 40 to 49 with acute COVID-19. Each CDR3 is given with its conserved first and last residue. A D gene is named only where the DNA matches it firmly. Clone size is shown for a subset of rows, as once, few, many or a class of expanded clone.

NA	TRBV15	TRBJ2-5	NA	TGTGCCACCAGCAGATCCTTCGGACAGCAAGAGACCCAGTACTTC	CATSRSFGQQETQYF
few	TRBV6-5	TRBJ2-1	NA	TGTGCCGAAAGCGGGACACACAATGAGCAGTTCTTC	CAESGTHNEQFF
NA	TRBV27	TRBJ1-2	NA	TGTGCCAGCAGTTTAGCAGGGTCGTATGGCTACACCTTC	CASSLAGSYGYTF
NA	TRBV7-9	TRBJ1-1	NA	TGTGCCAGCAGCCAACAGGTGATGAACACTGAAGCTTTCTTT	CASSQQVMNTEAFF
NA	TRBV5-4	TRBJ2-3	NA	TGTGCCAGCAGCTTGGAATTCCTTGGGGTGGGAGGCACAGATACGCAGTATTTT	CASSLEFLGVGGTDTQYF
NA	TRBV19	TRBJ1-1	NA	TGTGCCAGTAGTGCCGTAGCGAACACTGAAGCTTTCTTT	CASSAVANTEAFF
NA	TRBV24-1	TRBJ2-2	NA	TGTGCCTCCTCAACGACAGTTGGGACCGGGGAGCTGTTTTTT	CASSTTVGTGELFF
NA	TRBV3-1/TRBV3-2	TRBJ1-6	TRBD1	TGTGCCAGCAGCCATGCCGGACAGGGGACCTCACCCCTCCACTTT	CASSHAGQGTSPLHF
NA	TRBV5-6	TRBJ2-5	TRBD2	TGTGCCAGCAGCCTGGGCGGGAGAGGCCAAGAGACCCAGTACTTC	CASSLGGRGQETQYF
NA	TRBV5-6	TRBJ2-7	NA	TGTGCCAGCAGCTTGGGGCAGTCCTACGAGCAGTACTTC	CASSLGQSYEQYF
once	TRBV7-3	TRBJ2-7	TRBD2	TGTGCCAGCAGCTTAGCGGGAGGGCCGGCCTACGAGCAGTACTTC	CASSLAGGPAYEQYF
NA	TRBV6-5	TRBJ2-7	NA	TGTGCCAGCGGTTGGAGGGAAAACGAGCAGTACTTC	CASGWRENEQYF
NA	TRBV5-6	TRBJ2-3	TRBD1	TGTGCCAGCAGTCTTAGGACAGGGAGCACAGATACGCAGTATTTT	CASSLRTGSTDTQYF
NA	TRBV5-1	TRBJ2-2	NA	TGCGCCAGCAGCTTGGCCTCGGGTGCGAACACCGGGGAGCTGTTTTTT	CASSLASGANTGELFF
NA	TRBV19	TRBJ1-5	TRBD1	TGTGCCAGTAGTATAGGAGGACAGGGGGCCGGGCAGCCCCAGCATTTT	CASSIGGQGAGQPQHF
NA	TRBV24-1	TRBJ2-3	NA	TGTGCCACCAGTGATTTGTGGTTAGGAGGCACAGATACGCAGTATTTT	CATSDLWLGGTDTQYF
NA	TRBV28	TRBJ2-7	TRBD2	TGTGCCAGCAGTTTACCGACTAGCGGGTTCACCTACGAGCAGTACTTC	CASSLPTSGFTYEQYF
NA	TRBV19	TRBJ1-4	TRBD1	TGTGCCAGTAGAGCCGACAGGGCAACTAATGAAAAACTGTTTTTT	CASRADRATNEKLFF
few	TRBV2	TRBJ1-4	NA	TGTGCCAGCAACCCTTCGGGGGGGCTCACCGCAACTAATGAAAAACTGTTTTTT	CASNPSGGLTATNEKLFF
NA	TRBV19	TRBJ1-2	NA	TGTGCCAGTAGTATATACGGTTGGAACTATGGCTACACCTTC	CASSIYGWNYGYTF
NA	TRBV19	TRBJ1-5	TRBD1	TGTGCCAGTAGGATGGACAGGTATAGCAATCAGCCCCAGCATTTT	CASRMDRYSNQPQHF
NA	TRBV25-1	TRBJ1-4	NA	TGTGCCAGCAGTGAACAGGTCGGACTTGCTAATGAAAAACTGTTTTTT	CASSEQVGLANEKLFF
NA	TRBV19	TRBJ2-5	TRBD2	TGTGCCAGTACCTCGGTTAGCGGGGGCTCGGAGACCCAGTACTTC	CASTSVSGGSETQYF
few	TRBV5-4	TRBJ2-1	NA	TGTGCCAGCAGTTTCACACGGGGTTTGAGAAATGAGCAGTTCTTC	CASSFTRGLRNEQFF
NA	TRBV6-5	TRBJ2-7	TRBD2	TGTGCCAGCCAGGCGGGCGGGAGCCCCGGGTACGAGCAGTACTTC	CASQAGGSPGYEQYF
NA	TRBV29-1	TRBJ1-2	NA	TGCAGCGTTGCCGGGGGGCAGGTTTCCAACTATGGCTACACCTTC	CSVAGGQVSNYGYTF